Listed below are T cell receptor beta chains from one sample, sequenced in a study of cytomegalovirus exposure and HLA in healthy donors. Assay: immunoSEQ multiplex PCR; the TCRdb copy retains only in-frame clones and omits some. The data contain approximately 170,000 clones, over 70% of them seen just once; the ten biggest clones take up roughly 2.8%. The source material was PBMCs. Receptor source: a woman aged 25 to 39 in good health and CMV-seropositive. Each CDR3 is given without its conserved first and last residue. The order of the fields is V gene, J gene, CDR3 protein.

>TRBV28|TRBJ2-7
ASAPGTGSYEQY
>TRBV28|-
ASSPQGGLLYEQY
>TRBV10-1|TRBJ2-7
ASSESSGFSYEQY
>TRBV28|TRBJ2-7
ASSAGSPPYEQY
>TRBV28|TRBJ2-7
ASTLRGRTVRPPYEQY
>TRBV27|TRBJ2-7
ASRDSGRASYEQY
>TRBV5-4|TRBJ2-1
ASSPSRVMGDEQF
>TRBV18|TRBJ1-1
ASSPRPTGGSVNTEAF
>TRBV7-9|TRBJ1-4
ASSSKGGTEKLF
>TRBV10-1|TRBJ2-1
ASSDPTSGRYEQF
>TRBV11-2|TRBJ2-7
ASSRGGDYVEQY
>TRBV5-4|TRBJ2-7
ASSLVGGAEQY
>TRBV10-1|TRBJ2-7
ASSSGPSSEQY
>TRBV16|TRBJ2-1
ASSQLSGRAGNEQF
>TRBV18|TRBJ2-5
ASSPLGREQETQY
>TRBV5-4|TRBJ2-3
ASTPGTVEPDTQY
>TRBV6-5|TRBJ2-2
ASSYWTGVNTGELF
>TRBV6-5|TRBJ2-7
ASSYSNPGSSYEQY
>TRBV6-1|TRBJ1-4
ASRSNEKLF
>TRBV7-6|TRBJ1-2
ASGDSETYGYT
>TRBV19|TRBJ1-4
ASSGDNKKLF
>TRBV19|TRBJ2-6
ASSSGGSGANVLT
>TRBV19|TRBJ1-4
ASSLDRGNEKLF
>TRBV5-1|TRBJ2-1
ASSLGQEQF
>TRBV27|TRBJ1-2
ASSLSPSTGAYGYT
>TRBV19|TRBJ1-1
ATRQGWNTEAF
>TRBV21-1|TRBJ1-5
ASSKYSGQPQH
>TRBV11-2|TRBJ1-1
ASSLGHQKNTEAF
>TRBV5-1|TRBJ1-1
ASGGAQMGVNTEAF
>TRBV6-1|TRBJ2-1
ASSRQTYDEQF